Below, one T cell receptor beta chain is given with its context. Its antigen is still unknown. Of the isolated RNA, all was reverse transcribed, and so the sequenced material was expressed TCRB transcripts. Sequencing was performed with immunoSEQ multiplex PCR; in TCRdb, only in-frame clones are kept and a portion is missing. The sample holds about 360,000 clones; over 10% are singletons and the top ten take more than 0.015%. The data derive from a study of beta chain features in type 1 diabetes. Study findings and constraints: More deletions and fewer insertions at VDJ junctions were found in patients with type 1 diabetes. Within patients, naive, central memory and Treg TCRB repertoires seemed more similar than within healthy donors.

V lost 4 bases to trimming and J lost 0 bases; unmatched junction nucleotides: 3. This CDR3 has 15 residues. Germline V gives CDR1 SGHRS, CDR2 YFSETQ. The chain is built from TRBV5-1 and TRBJ2-1; 8 nucleotides match TRBD2. This TCR came from a man aged 18 to 30 in good health. The specimen was naive CD4+ T cells from blood. CDR3 nucleotide sequence: TGCGCCAGCAGCACGGGGGGGAGCTCCTACAATGAGCAGTTCTTC. This sequence encodes CASSTGGSSYNEQFF. The full variable domain, completed using reference TRBV5-1 and TRBJ2-1, is KAGVTQTPRYLIKTRGQQVTLSCSPISGHRSVSWYQQTPGQGLQFLFEYFSETQRNKGNFPGRFSGRQFSNSRSEMNVSTLELGDSALYLCASSTGGSSYNEQFFGPGTRLTVL.